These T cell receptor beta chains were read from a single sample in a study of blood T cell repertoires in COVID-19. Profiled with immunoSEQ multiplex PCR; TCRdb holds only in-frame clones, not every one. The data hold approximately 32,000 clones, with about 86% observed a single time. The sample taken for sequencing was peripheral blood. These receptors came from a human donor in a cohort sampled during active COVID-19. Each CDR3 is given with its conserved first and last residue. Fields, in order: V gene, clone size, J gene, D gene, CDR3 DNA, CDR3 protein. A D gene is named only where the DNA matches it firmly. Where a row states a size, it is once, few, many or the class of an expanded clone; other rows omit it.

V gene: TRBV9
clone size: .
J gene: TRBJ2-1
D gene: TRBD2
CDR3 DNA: TGTGCCAGCAGCGTAGTGACGGGGGGGCATGAGCAGTTCTTC
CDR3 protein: CASSVVTGGHEQFF

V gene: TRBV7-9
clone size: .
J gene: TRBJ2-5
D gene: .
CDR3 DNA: TGTGCCAGCAGCACACCAGACAGGGGAGGGGAGACCCAGTACTTC
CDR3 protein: CASSTPDRGGETQYF

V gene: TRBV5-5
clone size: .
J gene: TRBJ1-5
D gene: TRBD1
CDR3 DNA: TGTGCCAGCAGCATAACAGGGGGCGTTGGAAGCAATCAGCCCCAGCATTTT
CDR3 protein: CASSITGGVGSNQPQHF

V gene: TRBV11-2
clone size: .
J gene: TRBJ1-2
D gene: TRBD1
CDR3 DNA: TGTGCCAGCAGCAAAGGACAGGCGCAAGGCTACACCTTC
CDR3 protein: CASSKGQAQGYTF

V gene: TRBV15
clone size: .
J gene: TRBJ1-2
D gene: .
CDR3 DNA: TGTGCCACCAGCAGAGATTATTGGGGCATTGAGTATGGCTACACCTTC
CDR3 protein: CATSRDYWGIEYGYTF

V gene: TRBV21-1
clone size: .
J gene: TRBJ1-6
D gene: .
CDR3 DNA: TGTGCCAGCAGCAAATGGACAGGAAGCTCCTATAATTCACCCCTCCACTTT
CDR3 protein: CASSKWTGSSYNSPLHF

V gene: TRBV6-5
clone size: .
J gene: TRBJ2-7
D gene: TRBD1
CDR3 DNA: TGTGCCAGCAGTTACTCGTACAGGGGGGCCTACGAGCAGTACTTC
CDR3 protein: CASSYSYRGAYEQYF

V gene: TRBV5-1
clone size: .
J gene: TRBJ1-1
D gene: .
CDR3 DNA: TGCGCCAGCAGCTTGCGAGGGGGCACTGAAGCTTTCTTT
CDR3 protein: CASSLRGGTEAFF

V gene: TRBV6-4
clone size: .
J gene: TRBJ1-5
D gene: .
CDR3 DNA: TGTGCCAGCTGGGCGAATCAGCCCCAGCATTTT
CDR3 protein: CASWANQPQHF

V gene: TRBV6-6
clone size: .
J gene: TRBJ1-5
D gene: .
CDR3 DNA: TGTGCCAGCAGTTTGGTACGGGGAGATCAGCCCCAGCATTTT
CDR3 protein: CASSLVRGDQPQHF

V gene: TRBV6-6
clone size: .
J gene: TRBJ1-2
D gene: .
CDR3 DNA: TGTGCCAGCAGTTCCCCCTGGCAGGGGAAGGCTGGCTACACCTTC
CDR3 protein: CASSSPWQGKAGYTF

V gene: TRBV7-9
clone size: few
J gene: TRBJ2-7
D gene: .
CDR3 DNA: TGTGCCAGCAGCACCCATCAGGGCTCCTACGAGCAGTACTTC
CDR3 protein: CASSTHQGSYEQYF

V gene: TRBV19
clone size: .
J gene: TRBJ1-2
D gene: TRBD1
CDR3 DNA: TGTGCCAGTATCCGTACCCCCGGGACAGGGATATTTAACTATGGCTACACCTTC
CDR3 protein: CASIRTPGTGIFNYGYTF

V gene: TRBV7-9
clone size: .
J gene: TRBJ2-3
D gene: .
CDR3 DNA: TGTGCCAGCACCCCCCAAGCGGTGAGCACAGATACGCAGTATTTT
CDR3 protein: CASTPQAVSTDTQYF

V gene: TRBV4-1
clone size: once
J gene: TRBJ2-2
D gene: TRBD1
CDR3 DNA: TGCGCCAGCAGCCATGTGGACCGGGACAGGGGGCGTTCCGGGGAGCTGTTTTTT
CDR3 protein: CASSHVDRDRGRSGELFF

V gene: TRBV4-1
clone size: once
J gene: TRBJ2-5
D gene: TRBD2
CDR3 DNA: TGCGCCAGCAGCCGGGACCCTAGCGGGGGGGTTCAAGAGACCCAGTACTTC
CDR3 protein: CASSRDPSGGVQETQYF

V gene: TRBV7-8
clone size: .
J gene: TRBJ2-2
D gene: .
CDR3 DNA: TGTGCCAGCATCTTCAGAAGTTTCACCGGGGAGCTGTTTTTT
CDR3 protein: CASIFRSFTGELFF

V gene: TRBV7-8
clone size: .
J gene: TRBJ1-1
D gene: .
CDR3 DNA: TGTGCCAGCAGCTTAGCGGGGTCGGGGGGCACTGAAGCTTTCTTT
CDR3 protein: CASSLAGSGGTEAFF

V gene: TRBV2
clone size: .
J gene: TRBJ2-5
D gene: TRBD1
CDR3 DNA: TGTGCCAGCAAAATTGAACAGGGGCAAGAGACCCAGTACTTC
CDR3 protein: CASKIEQGQETQYF

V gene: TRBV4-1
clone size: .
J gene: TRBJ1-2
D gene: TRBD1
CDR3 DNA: TGCGCCAGCAGCCAAGATTGGGCAGGGGGCGACTATGGCTACACCTTC
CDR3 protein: CASSQDWAGGDYGYTF

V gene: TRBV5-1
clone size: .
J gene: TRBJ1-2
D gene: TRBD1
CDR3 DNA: TGCGCCAGCAGCTCTGGGACAGGGCCCGAGAGAAATGGCTACACCTTC
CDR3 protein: CASSSGTGPERNGYTF

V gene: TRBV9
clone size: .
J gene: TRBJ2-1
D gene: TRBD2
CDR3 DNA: TGTGCCAGCAGCGTAGCGGGGGGATCCTACAATGAGCAGTTCTTC
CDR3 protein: CASSVAGGSYNEQFF

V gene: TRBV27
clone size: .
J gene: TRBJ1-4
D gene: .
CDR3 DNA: TGTGCCAGCAGTGCTCAGGGTATGAGTAATGAAAAACTGTTTTTT
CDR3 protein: CASSAQGMSNEKLFF

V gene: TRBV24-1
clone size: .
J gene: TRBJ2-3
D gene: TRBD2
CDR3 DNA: TGTGCCACCAGTGACCCCCAGGGCGGGGGGTATACGCAGTATTTT
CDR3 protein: CATSDPQGGGYTQYF

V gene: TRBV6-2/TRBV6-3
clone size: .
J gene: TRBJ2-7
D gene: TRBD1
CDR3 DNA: TGTGCCAGCAGTTTCTCGGACAGGGAGCAGTACTTC
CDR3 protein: CASSFSDREQYF

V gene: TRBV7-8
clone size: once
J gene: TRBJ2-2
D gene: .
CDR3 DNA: TGTGCCAGCAGCTTAGTGACACCGAACACCGGGGAGCTGTTTTTT
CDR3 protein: CASSLVTPNTGELFF